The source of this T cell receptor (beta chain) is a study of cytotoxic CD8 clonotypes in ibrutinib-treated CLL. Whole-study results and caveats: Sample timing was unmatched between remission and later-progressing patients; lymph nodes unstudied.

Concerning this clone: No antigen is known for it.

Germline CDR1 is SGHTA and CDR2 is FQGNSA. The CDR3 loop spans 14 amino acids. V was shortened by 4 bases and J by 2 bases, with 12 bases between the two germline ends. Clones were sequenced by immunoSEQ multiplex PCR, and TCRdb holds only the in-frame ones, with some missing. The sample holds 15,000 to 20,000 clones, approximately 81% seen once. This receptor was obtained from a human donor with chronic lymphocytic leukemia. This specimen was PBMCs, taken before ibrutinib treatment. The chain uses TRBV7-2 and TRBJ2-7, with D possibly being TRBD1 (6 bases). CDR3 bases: TGTGCCAGCAGCTCAAAACAGGGCCCCTACGAGCAGTACTTC. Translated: CASSSKQGPYEQYF.